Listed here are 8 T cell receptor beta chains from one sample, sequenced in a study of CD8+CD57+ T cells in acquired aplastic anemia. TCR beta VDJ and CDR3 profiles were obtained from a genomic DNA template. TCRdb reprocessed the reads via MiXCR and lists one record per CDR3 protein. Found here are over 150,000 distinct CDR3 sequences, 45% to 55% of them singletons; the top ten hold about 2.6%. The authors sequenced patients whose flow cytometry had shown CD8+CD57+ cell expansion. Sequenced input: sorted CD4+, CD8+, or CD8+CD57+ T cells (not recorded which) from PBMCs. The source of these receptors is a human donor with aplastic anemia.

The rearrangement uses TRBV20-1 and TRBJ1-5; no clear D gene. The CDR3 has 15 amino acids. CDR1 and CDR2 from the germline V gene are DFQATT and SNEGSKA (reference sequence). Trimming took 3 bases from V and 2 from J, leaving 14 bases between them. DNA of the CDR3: TGCAGTGCTAGCCCTAGGGAGGTGGGCAATCAGCCCCAGCATTTT. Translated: CSASPREVGNQPQHF.

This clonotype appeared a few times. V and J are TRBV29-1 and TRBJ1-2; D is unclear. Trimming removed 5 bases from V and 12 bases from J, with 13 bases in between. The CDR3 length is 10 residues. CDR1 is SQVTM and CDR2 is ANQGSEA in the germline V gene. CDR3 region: CSVLHGGHTF. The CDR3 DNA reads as TGCAGCGTTCTACACGGTGGTCACACCTTC.

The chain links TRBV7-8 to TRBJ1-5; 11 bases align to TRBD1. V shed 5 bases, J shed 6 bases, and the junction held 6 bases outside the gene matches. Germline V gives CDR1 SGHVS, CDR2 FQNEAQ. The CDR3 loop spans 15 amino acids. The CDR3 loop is CASSHGTGGIQPQHF. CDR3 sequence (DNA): TGTGCCAGCAGCCATGGGACAGGGGGTATTCAGCCCCAGCATTTT.

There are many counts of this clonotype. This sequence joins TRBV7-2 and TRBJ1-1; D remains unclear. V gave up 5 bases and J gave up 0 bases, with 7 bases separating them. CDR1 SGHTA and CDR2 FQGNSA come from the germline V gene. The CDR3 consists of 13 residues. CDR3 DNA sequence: TGTGCCAGCAGCCGGACGTTGAACACTGAAGCTTTCTTT. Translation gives CASSRTLNTEAFF.

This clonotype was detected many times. The CDR3 here is CSARGQGAMNTEAFF. As DNA, the CDR3 is TGCAGTGCTAGAGGGCAGGGAGCAATGAACACTGAAGCTTTCTTT. The rearrangement uses TRBV20-1 and TRBJ1-1; D may be TRBD1 (5 bases). The germline V gene encodes CDR1 DFQATT and CDR2 SNEGSKA (reference sequence). Trimming cost V 1 base and J 0 bases, with 12 bases left between them. The CDR3 is 15 amino acids.

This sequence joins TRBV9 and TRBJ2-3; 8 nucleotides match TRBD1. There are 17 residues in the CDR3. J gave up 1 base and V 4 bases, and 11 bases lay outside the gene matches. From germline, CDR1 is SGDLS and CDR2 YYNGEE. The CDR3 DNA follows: TGTGCCAGCAGCTCTCTAGGGACAGGATCCCGCACAGATACGCAGTATTTT. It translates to CASSSLGTGSRTDTQYF.

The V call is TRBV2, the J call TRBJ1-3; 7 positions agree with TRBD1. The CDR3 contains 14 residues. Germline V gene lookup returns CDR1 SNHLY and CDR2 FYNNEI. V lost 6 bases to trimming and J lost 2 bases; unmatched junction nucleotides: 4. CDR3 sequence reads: CASSQGGTGNTIYF. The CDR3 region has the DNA TGTGCCAGCAGCCAGGGGGGAACTGGAAACACCATATATTTT.

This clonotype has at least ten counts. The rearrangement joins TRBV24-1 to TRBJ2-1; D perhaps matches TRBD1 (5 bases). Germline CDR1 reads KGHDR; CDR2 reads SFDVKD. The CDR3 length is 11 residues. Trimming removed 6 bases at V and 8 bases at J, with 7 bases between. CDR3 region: CATSQGYEQFF. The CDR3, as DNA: TGTGCCACCAGTCAGGGATATGAGCAGTTCTTC.